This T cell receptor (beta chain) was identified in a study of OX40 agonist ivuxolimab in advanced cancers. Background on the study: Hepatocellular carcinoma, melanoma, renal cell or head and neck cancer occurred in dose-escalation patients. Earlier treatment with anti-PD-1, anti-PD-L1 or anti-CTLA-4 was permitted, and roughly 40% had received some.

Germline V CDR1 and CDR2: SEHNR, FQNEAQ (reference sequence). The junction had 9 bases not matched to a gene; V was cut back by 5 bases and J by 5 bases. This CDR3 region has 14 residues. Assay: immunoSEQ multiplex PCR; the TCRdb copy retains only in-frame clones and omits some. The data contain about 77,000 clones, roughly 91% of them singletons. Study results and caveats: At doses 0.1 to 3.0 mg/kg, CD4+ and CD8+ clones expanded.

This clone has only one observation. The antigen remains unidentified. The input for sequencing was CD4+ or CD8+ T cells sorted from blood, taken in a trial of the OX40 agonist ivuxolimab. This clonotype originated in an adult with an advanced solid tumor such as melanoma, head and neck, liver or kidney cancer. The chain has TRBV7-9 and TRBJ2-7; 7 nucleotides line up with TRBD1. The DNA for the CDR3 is TGTGCCAGCAGCAGGGACAGTAGGATCAACGAGCAGTACTTC. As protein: CASSRDSRINEQYF.